Below, 23 T cell receptor beta chains from the same sample are listed, as sequenced in a study of T cells in Graves' hyperthyroidism and ophthalmopathy. RNA transcripts gave rise to amplified TCR beta CDR3 regions. An initial round of RT-PCR targeting the TCR CDR3 relied on the HTBI primer set. TCRdb analysed the multiplex PCR reads with MiXCR anew, one entry per CDR3 protein. The sample shows 350,000 to 450,000 distinct CDR3 sequences, about a sixth of them seen only once. Specimen: blood. Receptor source: a woman aged 25 to 45 with Graves' hyperthyroidism that later progressed to Graves' ophthalmopathy.

At least ten counts were recorded for this clonotype. CDR3 residues: CASSRTSGNEQFF. The DNA for the CDR3 is TGTGCCAGCAGCCGGACTAGCGGAAATGAGCAGTTCTTC. This chain links TRBV2 with TRBJ2-1; 10 bases match TRBD2. The CDR3 spans 13 residues. The germline V gene has CDR1 SNHLY and CDR2 FYNNEI. After removal of 6 bases from V and 7 bases from J, the junction contained 3 bases not matched to a gene. The whole variable domain, remainder taken from reference TRBV2 and TRBJ2-1, is EPEVTQTPSHQVTQMGQEVILRCVPISNHLYFYWYRQILGQKVEFLVSFYNNEISEKSEIFDDQFSVERPDGSNFTLKIRSTKLEDSAMYFCASSRTSGNEQFFGPGTRLTVL.

There are many counts of this clonotype. V and J are TRBV28 and TRBJ2-2; a possible D gene is TRBD2 (5 bases). V gave up 7 bases and J gave up 6 bases, with 18 bases separating them. Per germline, CDR1 MDHEN and CDR2 SYDVKM. This CDR3 spans 15 amino acids. CDR3 nucleotides: TGTGCCAGCAAGGCGAGGCTAGCTCAGTCCGGGGAGCTGTTTTTT. Its protein is CASKARLAQSGELFF.

This clonotype was counted many times. The chain couples TRBV10-1 to TRBJ2-5, with 8 bases fitting TRBD1. Germline V lookup: CDR1 WNHNN, CDR2 SYGVQD (reference sequence). V gave up 3 bases and J gave up 5 bases; unmatched junction bases: 2. CDR3 length: 13 residues. The CDR3: CASSDPGGETQYF. DNA of the CDR3: TGCGCCAGCAGTGACCCAGGGGGCGAGACCCAGTACTTC.

This clonotype was found a few times. This chain joins TRBV20-1 and TRBJ2-7; TRBD2 aligns across 12 bases. J was trimmed by 2 bases and V by 6 bases; bases with no gene match: 8. This CDR3 region has 15 residues. Germline V gene lookup returns CDR1 DFQATT and CDR2 SNEGSKA (reference sequence). DNA for the CDR3: TGCAGTGCCCCCCGGGGACTAGCGGGCGCCTACGAGCAGTACTTC. This gives the protein CSAPRGLAGAYEQYF.

This clonotype was recorded many times. The genes are TRBV29-1 and TRBJ2-7; TRBD2 agrees at 12 bases. CDR1 is SQVTM and CDR2 is ANQGSEA in the germline V gene. The ends lost 7 bases at V and 2 bases at J; junction bases unmatched: 6. The CDR3 covers 14 residues. The CDR3 loop is CSASGLAGTYEQYF. The CDR3 coding sequence is TGCAGCGCCTCCGGACTAGCGGGAACCTACGAGCAGTACTTC.

On this clonotype: A read error may explain this, as a much larger clone is one base away. This chain joins TRBV2 and TRBJ2-5; 11 nucleotides line up with TRBD1. The CDR3 spans 15 residues. Germline V gene sequence: CDR1 SNHLY, CDR2 FYNNEI. The CDR3 nucleotides are TGTGCCAGCAGTGAACGGACAGGGGGCGGTGAGACCAAGTACTTC. The encoded protein is CASSERTGGGETKYF.

This clonotype was observed a handful of times. The genes are TRBV25-1 and TRBJ2-5; 7 bases agree with TRBD2. In germline, CDR1 is MGHDK, CDR2 SYGVNS. V lost 1 base to trimming and J lost 5 bases; unmatched junction nucleotides: 16. The CDR3 spans 18 residues. As DNA, the CDR3 is TGTGCCAGCAGTGAATCCTGGGGCGGGGGTCTGGGTCGGGAGACCCAGTACTTC. It is translated as CASSESWGGGLGRETQYF.

This clonotype was recorded a few times. The V call is TRBV7-9, the J call TRBJ1-5; possibly TRBD1 for D (6 bases). Germline V gene data show CDR1 as SEHNR and CDR2 as FQNEAQ (reference sequence). This CDR3 is built from 14 residues. V was pared by 4 bases and J by 3 bases, with 10 bases between. The CDR3 bases are TGTGCCAGCAGCTCCGGGGGCTACAATCAGCCCCAGCATTTT. It yields the protein CASSSGGYNQPQHF.

This clonotype appeared many times. V gene TRBV9 combines with J gene TRBJ2-2; TRBD1 agrees at 8 bases. CDR3 length: 15 amino acids. CDR1 and CDR2 (germline): SGDLS, YYNGEE. The V segment lost 0 bases and the J segment 9 bases; nucleotides outside the gene matches: 7. The CDR3 nucleotides are TGTGCCAGCAGCGTAGAAGGACAGGGAGTCAGGGAGCTGTTTTTT. It translates to CASSVEGQGVRELFF. Supplemented by reference TRBV9 and TRBJ2-2, the full variable domain reads DSGVTQTPKHLITATGQRVTLRCSPRSGDLSVYWYQQSLDQGLQFLIQYYNGEERAKGNILERFSAQQFPDLHSELNLSSLELGDSALYFCASSVEGQGVRELFFGEGSRLTVL.

This clonotype was detected many times. This chain links TRBV20-1 with TRBJ2-5; 10 bases align to TRBD2. CDR1 is DFQATT, CDR2 SNEGSKA, per germline (reference sequence). The ends lost 4 bases at V and 0 bases at J; junction bases unmatched: 8. The CDR3 is made up of 16 amino acids. CDR3 DNA: TGCAGTGCTAACCCGCTAGCGGGGGCGTACCAAGAGACCCAGTACTTC. This sequence encodes CSANPLAGAYQETQYF.

This clonotype has ten or more counts. The V gene is TRBV6-1, the J gene TRBJ2-7, with 14 bases fitting TRBD2. Germline lookup yields CDR1 MNHNS and CDR2 SASEGT. CDR3 length: 16 residues. V dropped 4 bases and J dropped 4; count of bases not matched to a gene: 6. Here the CDR3 DNA reads TGTGCCAGCAGTGTGACTAGCGGGAGGGCCATTTACGAGCAGTACTTC. Translating it yields CASSVTSGRAIYEQYF.

This clonotype was seen many times. CDR3 in amino acids: CSVTGTLSTDTQYF. The DNA for the CDR3 is TGCAGCGTGACCGGGACACTTAGCACAGATACGCAGTATTTT. This sequence joins TRBV29-1 and TRBJ2-3; D is possibly TRBD1 (6 bases). CDR3 length: 14 residues. The V and J ends lost 6 bases and 0 bases respectively, with 13 bases between them. Germline V gives CDR1 SQVTM, CDR2 ANQGSEA.

The chain carries TRBV25-1 and TRBJ1-5; D is uncertain. Germline-derived CDR1 and CDR2 are MGHDK and SYGVNS. V lost 0 bases and J 5 bases, leaving 2 bases between the germline ends. The CDR3 runs to 12 residues. CDR3 sequence: CASSEYDQPQHF. DNA of the CDR3: TGTGCCAGCAGTGAATACGATCAGCCCCAGCATTTT.

This clonotype came up many times. V gene TRBV18 combines with J gene TRBJ1-1, with D tentatively TRBD1 (5 bases). The CDR3 loop spans 16 amino acids. V was clipped by 1 base and J by 5 bases, with 17 bases between them. CDR1 and CDR2 (germline): KGHSH, LQKENI. The CDR3 protein is CASSPRRGKVGTEAFF. The CDR3 nucleotides read TGTGCCAGCTCACCACGTCGGGGGAAGGTGGGGACTGAAGCTTTCTTT.

This clonotype appeared many times. The rearrangement uses TRBV7-2 and TRBJ2-5; 11 bases are a match to TRBD1. Germline V gene sequence: CDR1 SGHTA, CDR2 FQGNSA. The CDR3 runs 18 residues. The trim removed 2 bases at V and 4 bases at J, leaving 12 bases unmatched. CDR3 DNA: TGTGCCAGCAGCTTATTTCGCTTTGGACAGGGGGCAGGAGAGACCCAGTACTTC. Protein: CASSLFRFGQGAGETQYF.

This clonotype was seen a few times. DNA of the CDR3: TGTGCCAGCAGCCCACCTGCGGGTTACTCCTACAATGAGCAGTTCTTC. Protein sequence: CASSPPAGYSYNEQFF. This chain connects TRBV7-9 to TRBJ2-1; TRBD2 might be the D (5 bases). In germline, CDR1 is SEHNR, CDR2 FQNEAQ (reference sequence). Trimming removed 5 bases from V and 0 bases from J, with 14 bases in between. The CDR3 covers 16 residues.

This clonotype was recorded at least ten times. V and J are TRBV9 and TRBJ2-2, with D perhaps matching TRBD2 (6 bases). Germline V gives CDR1 SGDLS, CDR2 YYNGEE. V gave up 4 bases and J gave up 4 bases, with 14 bases separating them. CDR3 length: 15 amino acids. DNA for the CDR3: TGTGCCAGCAGCCCCGTGGGGGAGGCCACCGGGGAGCTGTTTTTT. Its protein is CASSPVGEATGELFF.

This clonotype was recorded at least ten times. The chain carries TRBV28 and TRBJ1-2; tentatively, D is TRBD1 (6 bases). V lost 5 bases and J 8 bases, leaving 24 bases between the germline ends. The CDR3 covers 16 residues. Germline loops: CDR1 MDHEN, CDR2 SYDVKM. The CDR3 nucleotides are TGTGCCAGCAGTCCGGCGGGGGGGCTGTCCAGGTCAGGCTACACCTTC. It is translated as CASSPAGGLSRSGYTF.

The V gene is TRBV29-1, the J gene TRBJ2-7; no definite D call. The V and J ends lost 4 bases and 2 bases respectively, with 9 bases between them. The germline gives CDR1 SQVTM, CDR2 ANQGSEA. This CDR3 contains 12 residues. CDR3 amino acids: CSVVKSTYEQYF. CDR3 nucleotide sequence: TGCAGCGTTGTTAAGTCCACCTACGAGCAGTACTTC.

This clonotype has just a few counts. The genes are TRBV4-1 and TRBJ1-5; unclear D gene. Germline assignment: CDR1 MGHRA and CDR2 YSYEKL. The CDR3 extends over 16 amino acids. V lost 1 base to trimming and J lost 1 base, with 11 bases between them. The CDR3 sequence: CASSQAPHSSNQPQHF. The CDR3 nucleotides are TGCGCCAGCAGCCAAGCACCCCATTCGAGCAATCAGCCCCAGCATTTT.

This clonotype was counted only a few times. The chain couples TRBV7-9 to TRBJ2-7; the D is unclear. V gave up 4 bases and J gave up 5 bases, with 6 bases separating them. CDR1 is SEHNR and CDR2 is FQNEAQ in the germline V gene (reference sequence). CDR3 size: 11 residues. The chain's CDR3 is CASSSLNEQYF. The CDR3 coding sequence is TGTGCCAGCAGCTCCCTCAACGAGCAGTACTTC.

The sample holds many counts of this clonotype. The chain is built from TRBV27 and TRBJ2-3; 7 bases fit TRBD2. The CDR3 is made up of 17 amino acids. V lost 1 base, J lost 2 bases, and 9 bases stayed unmatched. CDR1 is MNHEY and CDR2 is SMNVEV in the germline V gene (reference sequence). This chain's CDR3 is CASSLWGGTDFTDTQYF. The CDR3 coding sequence is TGTGCCAGCAGTTTATGGGGGGGGACGGACTTCACAGATACGCAGTATTTT.

V usage is TRBV9 and J usage is TRBJ2-3, with a tentative D call TRBD2 (5 bases). Trimming pared 5 bases from V and 4 bases from J, leaving 14 bases between. The CDR3 runs to 14 residues. CDR1 is SGDLS, CDR2 YYNGEE, per germline. CDR3: CASRATDGADTQYF. The CDR3 DNA reads as TGTGCCAGCAGGGCTACGGACGGGGCAGATACGCAGTATTTT.